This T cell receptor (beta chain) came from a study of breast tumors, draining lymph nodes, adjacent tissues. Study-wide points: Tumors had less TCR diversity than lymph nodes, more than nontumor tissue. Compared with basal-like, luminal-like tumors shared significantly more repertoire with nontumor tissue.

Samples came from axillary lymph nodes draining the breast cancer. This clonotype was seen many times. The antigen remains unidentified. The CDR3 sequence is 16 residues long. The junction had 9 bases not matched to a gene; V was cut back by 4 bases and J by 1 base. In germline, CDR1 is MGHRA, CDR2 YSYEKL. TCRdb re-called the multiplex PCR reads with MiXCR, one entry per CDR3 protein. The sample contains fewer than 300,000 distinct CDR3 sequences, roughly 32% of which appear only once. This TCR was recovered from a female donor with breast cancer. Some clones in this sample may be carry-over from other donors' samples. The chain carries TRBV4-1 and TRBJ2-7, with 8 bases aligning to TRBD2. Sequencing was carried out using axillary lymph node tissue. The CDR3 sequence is CASSPRLAGTSYEQYF. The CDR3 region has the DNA TGCGCCAGCAGCCCCCGATTAGCGGGAACATCCTACGAGCAGTACTTC.